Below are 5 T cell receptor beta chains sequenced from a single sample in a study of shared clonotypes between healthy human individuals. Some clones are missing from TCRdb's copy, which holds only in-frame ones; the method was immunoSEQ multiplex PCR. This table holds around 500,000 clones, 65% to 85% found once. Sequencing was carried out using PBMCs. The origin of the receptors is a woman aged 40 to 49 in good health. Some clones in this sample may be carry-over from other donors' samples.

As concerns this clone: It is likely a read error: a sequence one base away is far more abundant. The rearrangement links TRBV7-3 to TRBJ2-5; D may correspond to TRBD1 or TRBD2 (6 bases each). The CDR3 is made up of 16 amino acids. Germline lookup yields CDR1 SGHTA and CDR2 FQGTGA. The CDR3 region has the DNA TGTGCCAGCAGCCCTCAGACAGGAGGGGGACAAGGGACCCAGTACTTC. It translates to CASSPQTGGGQGTQYF. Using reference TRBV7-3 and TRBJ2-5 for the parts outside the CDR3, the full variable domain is GAGVSQTPSNKVTEKGKYVELRCDPISGHTALYWYRQSLGQGPEFLIYFQGTGAADDSGLPNDRFFAVRPEGSVSTLKIQRTERGDSAVYLCASSPQTGGGQGTQYFGPGTRLLVL.

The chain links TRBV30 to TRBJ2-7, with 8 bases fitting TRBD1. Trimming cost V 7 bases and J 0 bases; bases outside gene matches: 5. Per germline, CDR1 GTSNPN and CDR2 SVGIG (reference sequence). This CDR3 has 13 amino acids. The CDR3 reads CASNRGSSYEQYF. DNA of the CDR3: TGTGCCTCCAACAGGGGGAGCTCCTACGAGCAGTACTTC.

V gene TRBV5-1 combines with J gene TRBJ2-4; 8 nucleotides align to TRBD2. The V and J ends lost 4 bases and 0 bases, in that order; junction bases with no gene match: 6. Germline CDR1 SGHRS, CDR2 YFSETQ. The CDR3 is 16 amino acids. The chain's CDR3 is CASSPLAGLAKNIQYF. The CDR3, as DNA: TGCGCCAGCAGCCCGCTAGCGGGCTTAGCCAAAAACATTCAGTACTTC.

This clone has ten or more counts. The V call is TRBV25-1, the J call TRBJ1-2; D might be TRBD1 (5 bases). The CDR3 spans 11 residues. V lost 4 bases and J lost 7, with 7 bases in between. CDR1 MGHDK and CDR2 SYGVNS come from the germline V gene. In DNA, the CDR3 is TGTGCCAGCAGTGCCGGGGCTGGCTACACCTTC. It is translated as CASSAGAGYTF.

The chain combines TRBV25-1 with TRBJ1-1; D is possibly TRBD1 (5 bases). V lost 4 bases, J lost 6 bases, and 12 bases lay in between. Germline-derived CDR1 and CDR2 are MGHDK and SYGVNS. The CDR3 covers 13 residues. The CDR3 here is CASSGRGTSEAFF. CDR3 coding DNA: TGTGCCAGCAGTGGGCGGGGCACGTCTGAAGCTTTCTTT.